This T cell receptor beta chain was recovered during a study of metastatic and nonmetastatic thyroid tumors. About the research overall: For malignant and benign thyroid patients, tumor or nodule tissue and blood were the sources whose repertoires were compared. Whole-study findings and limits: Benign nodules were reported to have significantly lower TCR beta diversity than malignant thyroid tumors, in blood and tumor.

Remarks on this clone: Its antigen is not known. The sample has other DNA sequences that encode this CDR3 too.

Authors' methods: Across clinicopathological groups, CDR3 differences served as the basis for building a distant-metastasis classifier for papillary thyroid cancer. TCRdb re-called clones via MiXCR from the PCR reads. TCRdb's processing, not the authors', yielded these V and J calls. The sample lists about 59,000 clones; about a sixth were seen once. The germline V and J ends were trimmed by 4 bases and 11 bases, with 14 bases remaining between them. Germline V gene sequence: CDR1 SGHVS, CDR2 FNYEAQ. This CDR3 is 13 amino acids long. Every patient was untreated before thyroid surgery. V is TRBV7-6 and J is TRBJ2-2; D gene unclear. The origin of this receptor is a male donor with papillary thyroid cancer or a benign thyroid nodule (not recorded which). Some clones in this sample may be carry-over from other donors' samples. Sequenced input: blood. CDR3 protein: CASSSKDGGELFF. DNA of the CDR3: TGTGCCAGCAGCTCCAAGGACGGCGGTGAGCTGTTTTTT.